This T cell receptor (beta chain) is drawn from a study of shared clonotypes between healthy human individuals. Only in-frame clones appear in the TCRdb table, and some are missing; sequencing was by immunoSEQ multiplex PCR. The sample holds about 1 million clones, about 76% seen once. V lost 4 bases and J lost 4, with 14 bases in between. Germline CDR1 GTSNPN, CDR2 SVGIG (reference sequence). The CDR3 length is 14 residues. This sequence was found in a man aged 18 to 29 in good health. The gene calls are TRBV30 and TRBJ2-1; D perhaps matches TRBD1 (6 bases). Material: memory CD4+ T cells sorted from blood. Subset in this sample: CD45RA-negative fraction. The CDR3 loop is CAWKPGQPYNEQFF. CDR3 nucleotides: TGTGCCTGGAAGCCGGGACAACCGTACAATGAGCAGTTCTTC.